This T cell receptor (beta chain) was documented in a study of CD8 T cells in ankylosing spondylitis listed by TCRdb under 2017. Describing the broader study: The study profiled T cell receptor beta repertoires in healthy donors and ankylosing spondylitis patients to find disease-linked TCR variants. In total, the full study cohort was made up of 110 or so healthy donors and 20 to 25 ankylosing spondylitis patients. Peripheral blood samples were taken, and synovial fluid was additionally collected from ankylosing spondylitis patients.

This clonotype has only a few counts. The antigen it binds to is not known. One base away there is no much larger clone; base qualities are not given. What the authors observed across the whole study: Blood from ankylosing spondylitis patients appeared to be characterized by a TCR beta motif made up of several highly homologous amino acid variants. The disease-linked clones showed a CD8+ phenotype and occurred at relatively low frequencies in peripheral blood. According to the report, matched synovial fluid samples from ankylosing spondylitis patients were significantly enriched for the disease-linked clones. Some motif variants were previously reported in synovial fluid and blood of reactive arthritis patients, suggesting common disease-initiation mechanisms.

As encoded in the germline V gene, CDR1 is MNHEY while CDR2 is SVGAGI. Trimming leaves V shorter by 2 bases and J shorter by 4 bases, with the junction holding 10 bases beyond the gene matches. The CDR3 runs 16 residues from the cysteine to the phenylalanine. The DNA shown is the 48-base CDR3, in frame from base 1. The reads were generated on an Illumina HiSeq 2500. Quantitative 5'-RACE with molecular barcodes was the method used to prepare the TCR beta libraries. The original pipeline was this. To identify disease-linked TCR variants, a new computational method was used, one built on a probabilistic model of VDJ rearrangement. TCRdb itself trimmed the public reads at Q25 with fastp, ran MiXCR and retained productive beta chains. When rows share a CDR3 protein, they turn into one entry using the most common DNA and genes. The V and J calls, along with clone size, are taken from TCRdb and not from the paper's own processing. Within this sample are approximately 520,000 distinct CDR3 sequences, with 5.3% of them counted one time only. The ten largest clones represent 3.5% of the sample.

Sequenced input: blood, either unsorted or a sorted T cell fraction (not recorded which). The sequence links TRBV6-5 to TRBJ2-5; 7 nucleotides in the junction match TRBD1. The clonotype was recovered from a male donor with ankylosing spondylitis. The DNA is TGTGCCAGCAGTTACGCGTCCCCGACAGGGAGAGAGACCCAGTACTTC. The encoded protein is CASSYASPTGRETQYF.